The 9 T cell receptor beta chains reported below all come from one sample, sequenced in a study of T cell responses to AZD1222 COVID-19 vaccine. Clones were sequenced by immunoSEQ multiplex PCR, and TCRdb holds only the in-frame ones, with some missing. The sample has around 99,000 clones, approximately 93% seen once. The starting material was peripheral blood, obtained 28 days after the second AZD1222 dose. The origin of the receptors is an adult who received the AZD1222 COVID-19 vaccine.

The chain is built from TRBV5-5 and TRBJ2-5; TRBD2 matches at 10 bases. The CDR3 extends over 15 amino acids. Germline V gene sequence: CDR1 SGHKS, CDR2 YYEKEE (reference sequence). V trimming: 4 bases; J trimming: 4 bases; junction bases outside the gene matches: 7. This chain's CDR3 is CASSPSSGSRETQYF. The DNA of the CDR3 is TGTGCCAGCAGCCCTTCTAGCGGGAGCCGAGAGACCCAGTACTTC.

This sequence joins TRBV6-5 and TRBJ2-2; the D call may be TRBD1 or TRBD2 (5 bases each). Trimming shortened V by 0 bases and J by 5 bases, and 10 bases separated the two germline ends. There are 15 residues in the CDR3. Germline V lookup: CDR1 MNHEY, CDR2 SVGAGI. The CDR3 DNA sequence: TGTGCCAGCAGTTACTCGGGACCCCGAACCGGGGAGCTGTTTTTT. It codes for CASSYSGPRTGELFF.

The chain employs TRBV5-1 and TRBJ1-1; 11 bases match TRBD1. With 3 bases clipped from V and 6 bases from J, the junction kept 10 bases outside the gene matches. The CDR3 is 16 amino acids. Germline CDR1 is SGHRS and CDR2 is YFSETQ. CDR3 DNA: TGCGCCAGCAGCTCTCTTGGACAGGGGGCTCGGGCTGAAGCTTTCTTT. Residues: CASSSLGQGARAEAFF.

The chain has TRBV28 and TRBJ1-1; TRBD1 aligns across 7 bases. CDR3 length: 14 amino acids. Germline-derived CDR1 and CDR2 are MDHEN and SYDVKM. Trimming at V came to 3 bases and at J to 11 bases, leaving 12 bases not matched to a gene. The CDR3 reads CASSFPNQGVGAFF. CDR3 coding DNA: TGTGCCAGCAGTTTCCCCAACCAGGGGGTGGGCGCTTTCTTT.

The chain uses TRBV4-1 and TRBJ2-3; 8 nucleotides align to TRBD1. CDR1 is MGHRA, CDR2 YSYEKL, per germline. The CDR3 has 15 residues. The J segment lost 5 bases and the V segment lost 0 bases, leaving 4 bases of the junction unmatched. The CDR3 DNA is TGCGCCAGCAGCCAAGAGGACAGGGTTGTAGATACGCAGTATTTT. Amino acid sequence: CASSQEDRVVDTQYF.

V usage is TRBV9 and J usage is TRBJ2-1, with 7 bases that match TRBD1. Germline assignment: CDR1 SGDLS and CDR2 YYNGEE. V shed 0 bases, J shed 5 bases, and the junction held 5 bases outside the gene matches. There are 15 residues in the CDR3. CDR3 DNA sequence: TGTGCCAGCAGCGTAGAGGGACAGTGGGACAATGAGCAGTTCTTC. It yields the protein CASSVEGQWDNEQFF.

This chain uses TRBV19 with TRBJ2-1, with D perhaps TRBD1 (5 bases). This CDR3 has 14 residues. Germline V gives CDR1 LNHDA, CDR2 SQIVND (reference sequence). Trimming took 1 base from V and 4 from J, leaving 8 bases between them. CDR3: CASSIANRYNEQFF. The CDR3 coding sequence is TGTGCCAGTAGTATAGCGAACAGGTACAATGAGCAGTTCTTC. The complete variable domain, with remaining parts taken from reference TRBV19 and TRBJ2-1, reads DGGITQSPKYLFRKEGQNVTLSCEQNLNHDAMYWYRQDPGQGLRLIYYSQIVNDFQKGDIAEGYSVSREKKESFPLTVTSAQKNPTAFYLCASSIANRYNEQFFGPGTRLTVL.

The chain has TRBV19 and TRBJ1-1; D is undetermined. This CDR3 region has 14 residues. Trimming removed 5 bases from V and 3 bases from J, with 13 bases in between. Germline V gives CDR1 LNHDA, CDR2 SQIVND (reference sequence). The CDR3 region is CASSPYSRDTEAFF. Here the CDR3 DNA reads TGTGCCAGTAGTCCATACTCTCGAGACACTGAAGCTTTCTTT.

V is TRBV30 and J is TRBJ2-3; the match to TRBD2 covers 8 bases. From germline, CDR1 is GTSNPN and CDR2 SVGIG (reference sequence). The CDR3 consists of 13 residues. The trim removed 3 bases at V and 4 bases at J, leaving 3 bases unmatched. CDR3 sequence reads: CAWSGRGSDTQYF. The CDR3 bases are TGTGCCTGGAGCGGGAGGGGCTCAGATACGCAGTATTTT.